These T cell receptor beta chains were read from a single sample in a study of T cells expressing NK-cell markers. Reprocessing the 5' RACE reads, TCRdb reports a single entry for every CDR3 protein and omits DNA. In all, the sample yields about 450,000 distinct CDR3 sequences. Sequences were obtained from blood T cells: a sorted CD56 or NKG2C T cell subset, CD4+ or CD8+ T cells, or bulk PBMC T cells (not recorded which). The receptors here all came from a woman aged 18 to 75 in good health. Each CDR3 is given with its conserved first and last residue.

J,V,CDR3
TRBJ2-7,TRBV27,CASSLASESYEQYF
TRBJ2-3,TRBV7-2,CASSLGILAGSTDTQYF
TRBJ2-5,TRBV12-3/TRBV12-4,CASSLTSGVETQYF
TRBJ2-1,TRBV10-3,CAISPPNNEQFF
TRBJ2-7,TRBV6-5,CASNWQGVVGYEQYF
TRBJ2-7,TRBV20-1,CSASPGGEQYF
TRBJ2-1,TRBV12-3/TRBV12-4,CASSTSGGVGIHNEQFF
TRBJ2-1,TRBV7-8,CASSPSGLAYNEQFF
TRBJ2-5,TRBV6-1,CASSGGLGLETQYF
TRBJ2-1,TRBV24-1,CATSDIDEQFF
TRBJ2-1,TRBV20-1,CSARKGLEMNNEQFF
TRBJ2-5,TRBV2,CASTTPGGRGTQYF
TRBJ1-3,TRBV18,CASSPLGVGGNTIYF
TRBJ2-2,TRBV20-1,CSARVTSPGELFF
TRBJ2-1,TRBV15,CATSRDQLAGVREQFF